The text below deals with one T cell receptor (beta chain). What it binds is not known. Unique molecular identifiers featured in how the TCRbeta library was prepared. TCRdb reanalysed the PCR reads using MiXCR and keeps one entry per CDR3 protein. The sample lists 700,000 to 850,000 distinct CDR3 sequences, about 16% occurring once. The sample comes from a study of T-cell reconstitution after alpha-beta-depleted transplantation in children. The study's findings and limits: Hyperexpanded clones declined; after one year, newly produced T cells mostly supplied diversity. Recipient T cells and thymic progenitors that survived were the source of the high TCRbeta diversity seen at day 60 in some patients. The origin of alpha-beta T cells about two months after transplant was reportedly several hundred expanded graft clones.

The CDR3 is made up of 18 amino acids. Germline V lookup: CDR1 MNHEY, CDR2 SVGAGI. Trimming removed 0 bases from V and 3 bases from J, with 21 bases in between. Sequencing was performed on PBMCs, mostly from graft donor cells, taken 360 days after TCRalphabeta/CD19-depleted stem cell transplant. The receptor comes from a male patient between 10 and 17 years old who had a stem cell transplant for acute lymphoblastic leukemia, so the T cells may come from the graft donor. The genes are TRBV6-5 and TRBJ2-7; D might be TRBD2 (6 bases). CDR3 coding DNA: TGTGCCAGCAGTTACTCCACGACTAGTTTTACGGGTGGCTACGAGCAGTACTTC. This gives the protein CASSYSTTSFTGGYEQYF.